Presented here are 14 T cell receptor beta chains from one specimen sequenced in a study of cytomegalovirus exposure and HLA in healthy donors. The PCR had 60 Vbeta and 13 Jbeta primers. The repertoire was sequenced with immunoSEQ multiplex PCR; TCRdb's copy has only in-frame clones and lacks some. The sample shows 150,000 to 200,000 clones, roughly 80% of them seen only once. The specimen was PBMCs. All receptors derive from a man aged 18 to 30 in good health and CMV-seropositive.

This chain joins TRBV7-9 and TRBJ2-7; 10 positions agree with TRBD1. CDR1 is SEHNR and CDR2 is FQNEAQ in the germline V gene (reference sequence). This CDR3 comprises 14 residues. Trimming cost V 5 bases and J 5 bases; bases outside gene matches: 6. The chain's CDR3 is CASSPGQGVNEQYF. The CDR3 DNA reads TGTGCCAGCAGCCCAGGACAGGGGGTAAACGAGCAGTACTTC.

The chain has TRBV9 and TRBJ2-1; perhaps TRBD2 as D (5 bases). Per the germline V gene, CDR1 is SGDLS and CDR2 is YYNGEE. Trimming stripped 3 bases from V and 0 bases from J, with 13 bases between. There are 16 residues in the CDR3. The CDR3 DNA sequence: TGTGCCAGCAGCGCCCCTGGGAGAAGCTCCTACAATGAGCAGTTCTTC. Its translation is CASSAPGRSSYNEQFF.

This clone was counted a single time. The gene calls are TRBV9 and TRBJ2-1, with D perhaps matching TRBD1 (6 bases). The CDR3 is 17 amino acids. V was shortened by 4 bases and J by 8 bases, with 25 bases between the two germline ends. The germline gives CDR1 SGDLS, CDR2 YYNGEE. The CDR3 loop reads CASSPQIGTSEDDEQFF. CDR3 nucleotide sequence: TGTGCCAGCAGCCCCCAAATCGGGACAAGCGAAGACGATGAGCAGTTCTTC.

The chain couples TRBV11-3 to TRBJ2-2, with 9 positions matching TRBD1. V was clipped by 5 bases and J by 0 bases; unmatched bases: 13. The CDR3 consists of 19 residues. Germline CDR1 is SGHNT and CDR2 is YENEEA. The CDR3 DNA is TGTGCCAGCAGCCTTGGGACAGGGATCGGGACTCCGAACACCGGGGAGCTGTTTTTT. This gives the protein CASSLGTGIGTPNTGELFF.

The rearrangement links TRBV11-3 to TRBJ2-1; 7 bases fit TRBD2. Germline-derived CDR1 and CDR2 are SGHNT and YENEEA. The CDR3 length is 17 residues. V shed 2 bases and J 1 base; nucleotides not matched to a gene: 8. CDR3: CASSLRRGAGSYNEQFF. The CDR3 DNA follows: TGTGCCAGCAGCTTAAGGAGGGGAGCGGGGTCCTACAATGAGCAGTTCTTC.

The chain combines TRBV19 with TRBJ2-2; D perhaps matches TRBD1 (5 bases). The CDR3 has 14 amino acids. CDR1 is LNHDA, CDR2 SQIVND, per germline (reference sequence). The germline V and J ends were trimmed by 9 bases and 3 bases, with 14 bases remaining between them. The CDR3 protein is CASTDSRHTGELFF. In DNA form, the CDR3 reads TGTGCCAGCACCGACAGTCGACACACCGGGGAGCTGTTTTTT. Drawing the rest from reference TRBV19 and TRBJ2-2, the complete variable domain is DGGITQSPKYLFRKEGQNVTLSCEQNLNHDAMYWYRQDPGQGLRLIYYSQIVNDFQKGDIAEGYSVSREKKESFPLTVTSAQKNPTAFYLCASTDSRHTGELFFGEGSRLTVL.

This clone has just one count. This sequence joins TRBV10-3 and TRBJ1-1; 8 bases map to TRBD1. Germline V gene lookup returns CDR1 ENHRY and CDR2 SYGVKD. Unmatched junction bases numbered 5, after V lost 11 bases and J lost 0 bases. The CDR3 has 13 amino acids. As DNA, the CDR3 is TGTGCCGTCGCGACAGGGGTGAACACTGAAGCTTTCTTT. Its translation: CAVATGVNTEAFF.

The rearrangement joins TRBV29-1 to TRBJ2-7; D ambiguous. Trimming left V 1 base short and J 2 bases short, with 9 bases between. There are 13 residues in the CDR3. The germline CDR1 and CDR2 sequences are SQVTM and ANQGSEA. The CDR3 loop reads CSVEGATTYEQYF. In nucleotides, the CDR3 is TGCAGCGTTGAAGGGGCAACCACCTACGAGCAGTACTTC.

A single count supports this clone. The junction shows a germline mismatch at one end, possibly a read error. The CDR3 bases are TGCTGCGTTGAAGAGGGACTAGCGGGAGGACCTGAGCAGTACTTC. It codes for CCVEEGLAGGPEQYF. This chain uses TRBV29-1 with TRBJ2-7, with 15 nucleotides matching TRBD2. CDR1 is SQVTM, CDR2 ANQGSEA, per germline. The CDR3 is made up of 15 amino acids.

The rearrangement links TRBV5-1 to TRBJ2-7, with 8 bases matching TRBD2. CDR1 SGHRS and CDR2 YFSETQ come from the germline V gene. The CDR3 has 15 residues. Unmatched junction bases numbered 6, after V lost 0 bases and J lost 4 bases. The CDR3, as DNA: TGCGCCAGCAGCTTGGGTGTTAGCGGGGCATACGAGCAGTACTTC. Translation gives CASSLGVSGAYEQYF.

This chain links TRBV29-1 with TRBJ2-3; 8 nucleotides line up with TRBD2. The germline CDR1 and CDR2 sequences are SQVTM and ANQGSEA. CDR3 size: 13 residues. The V and J ends lost 7 bases and 5 bases, in that order; junction bases with no gene match: 8. The DNA of the CDR3 is TGCAGCGGGGGAGCGGGAGTGGAAGATACGCAGTATTTT. It yields the protein CSGGAGVEDTQYF.

The V gene is TRBV27, the J gene TRBJ2-3; 7 bases map to TRBD2. Germline V CDR1 and CDR2: MNHEY, SMNVEV (reference sequence). The length of the CDR3 is 16 residues. Losses at the gene ends were 4 bases for V and 2 bases for J; bases not matched to a gene: 9. The CDR3 region has the DNA TGTGCCAGCAGTTGCCTCGCGGGAGTAAACACAGATACGCAGTATTTT. It encodes CASSCLAGVNTDTQYF.

This chain links TRBV5-1 with TRBJ2-5; TRBD2 agrees at 7 bases. Unmatched junction bases numbered 4, after V lost 3 bases and J lost 2 bases. The CDR3 is 14 residues long. The germline V gene has CDR1 SGHRS and CDR2 YFSETQ. CDR3 protein: CASSSGTMQETQYF. The CDR3 DNA is TGCGCCAGCAGCTCCGGGACTATGCAAGAGACCCAGTACTTC. The full variable domain, rest sourced from reference TRBV5-1 and TRBJ2-5, is KAGVTQTPRYLIKTRGQQVTLSCSPISGHRSVSWYQQTPGQGLQFLFEYFSETQRNKGNFPGRFSGRQFSNSRSEMNVSTLELGDSALYLCASSSGTMQETQYFGPGTRLLVL.

This clone was seen only once. V gene TRBV5-1 combines with J gene TRBJ1-1, with unresolved D. From germline, CDR1 is SGHRS and CDR2 YFSETQ. The V end lost 3 bases, the J end lost 3 bases, and 12 bases lay between the germline ends. The CDR3 loop spans 14 amino acids. The CDR3 DNA reads TGCGCCAGCAGCTCAGGACGGAGGGACACTGAAGCTTTCTTT. It encodes CASSSGRRDTEAFF. Full variable domain (outside the CDR3, taken from reference TRBV5-1 and TRBJ1-1): KAGVTQTPRYLIKTRGQQVTLSCSPISGHRSVSWYQQTPGQGLQFLFEYFSETQRNKGNFPGRFSGRQFSNSRSEMNVSTLELGDSALYLCASSSGRRDTEAFFGQGTRLTVV.